Shown below are 11 T cell receptor beta chains from a single sample sequenced in a study of OX40 agonist ivuxolimab in advanced cancers. Libraries were made using the immunoSEQ multiplex PCR assay. TCRdb holds this immuneACCESS table with in-frame rearrangements only. Some clones are missing; in checked studies, unresolved V genes explain under half, and the rest has no known cause. The sample yields roughly 56,000 clones; about 83% were counted once. Of the sample, roughly 4.4% is held by the ten largest clones. Specimen: CD4+ or CD8+ T cells sorted from blood, collected in a trial of the OX40 agonist ivuxolimab. These receptors originate from an adult with an advanced solid tumor such as melanoma, head and neck, liver or kidney cancer.

The genes are TRBV6-5 and TRBJ2-3, with 11 nucleotides matching TRBD2. Losses at the gene ends were 0 bases for V and 4 bases for J; bases not matched to a gene: 3. The V gene's germline CDR1 is MNHEY and CDR2 SVGAGI. The CDR3 extends over 16 amino acids. CDR3 sequence (DNA): TGTGCCAGCAGTTACTCGGCTAGCGGGGGGTCAGATACGCAGTATTTT. Translating gives CASSYSASGGSDTQYF.

The count of this clone is one. The chain carries TRBV29-1 and TRBJ2-5; 10 bases align to TRBD2. V shed 7 bases, J shed 4 bases, and the junction held 9 bases outside the gene matches. The CDR3 spans 14 residues. Germline CDR1 and CDR2: SQVTM and ANQGSEA. The CDR3 loop is CSATPSGRGETQYF. The CDR3 coding sequence is TGCAGCGCCACTCCGAGCGGGAGGGGAGAGACCCAGTACTTC.

V is TRBV27 and J is TRBJ2-1; possibly TRBD1 for D (5 bases). The CDR3 is made up of 14 amino acids. Germline lookup yields CDR1 MNHEY and CDR2 SMNVEV (reference sequence). Trimming took off 3 bases at V and 8 bases at J, with 14 bases between the two ends. CDR3 protein: CASSFRGVIDEQFF. The DNA of the CDR3 is TGTGCCAGCAGTTTTAGGGGCGTCATTGATGAGCAGTTCTTC.

The table lists this clone with a few counts. The chain is built from TRBV11-1 and TRBJ2-1; 12 bases fit TRBD2. Germline CDR1 is SGHAT and CDR2 is FQDESV (reference sequence). The junction had 11 bases not matched to a gene; V was cut back by 3 bases and J by 8 bases. This CDR3 spans 17 amino acids. CDR3 region: CASSFEARLAGDDEQFF. The DNA for the CDR3 is TGTGCCAGCAGCTTCGAGGCCCGACTAGCGGGAGACGATGAGCAGTTCTTC. The variable domain in full, with the rest retrieved from reference TRBV11-1 and TRBJ2-1, is EAEVAQSPRYKITEKSQAVAFWCDPISGHATLYWYRQILGQGPELLVQFQDESVVDDSQLPKDRFSAERLKGVDSTLKIQPAELGDSAMYLCASSFEARLAGDDEQFFGPGTRLTVL.

This chain joins TRBV18 and TRBJ2-1, with D maybe TRBD2 (6 bases). Per germline, CDR1 KGHSH and CDR2 LQKENI. V lost 3 bases and J lost 6, with 18 bases in between. The CDR3 length is 16 residues. CDR3 nucleotides: TGTGCCAGCTCACCCCGGGGGTTGGAGGTCACCAATGAGCAGTTCTTC. This codes for CASSPRGLEVTNEQFF. The full variable domain, completed using reference TRBV18 and TRBJ2-1, is NAGVMQNPRHLVRRRGQEARLRCSPMKGHSHVYWYRQLPEEGLKFMVYLQKENIIDESGMPKERFSAEFPKEGPSILRIQQVVRGDSAAYFCASSPRGLEVTNEQFFGPGTRLTVL.

This clone was detected a few times. The chain links TRBV14 to TRBJ1-1, with 9 positions matching TRBD1. CDR1 and CDR2 from the germline V gene are SGHDN and FVKESK. Trimming cost V 7 bases and J 4 bases; bases outside gene matches: 7. This CDR3 has 14 residues. CDR3 loop: CASTSGTGPTEAFF. The DNA for the CDR3 is TGTGCCAGCACCAGCGGGACAGGGCCCACTGAAGCTTTCTTT.

The chain carries TRBV4-3 and TRBJ2-7; TRBD1 is a possible D gene (5 bases). This CDR3 is 13 amino acids long. From germline, CDR1 is LGHNA and CDR2 YSLEER. V lost 2 bases to trimming and J lost 3 bases, with 8 bases between them. CDR3 protein: CASSQYQGYEQYF. The CDR3 DNA is TGCGCCAGCAGCCAATACCAGGGCTACGAGCAGTACTTC.

The chain has TRBV6-5 and TRBJ1-5; D is unclear. V lost 6 bases and J lost 0, with 12 bases in between. Germline CDR1 MNHEY, CDR2 SVGAGI. CDR3 length equals 15 residues. The chain's CDR3 is CASSPVRYSNQPQHF. The DNA of the CDR3 is TGTGCCAGCAGCCCAGTGCGGTATAGCAATCAGCCCCAGCATTTT.

The CDR3 nucleotides read TGTGCCAGCAGTTACAGGGGGCTCAGCTCCTACGAGCAGTACTTC. Translation: CASSYRGLSSYEQYF. The chain employs TRBV6-6 and TRBJ2-7; 7 nucleotides align to TRBD1. CDR3 length equals 15 residues. Unmatched junction bases numbered 4, after V lost 2 bases and J lost 0 bases. CDR1 and CDR2 (germline): MNHNY, SVGAGI (reference sequence).

The genes are TRBV5-4 and TRBJ2-5; tentative D call: TRBD2 (6 bases). There are 14 residues in the CDR3. The V gene lost 1 base and the J gene lost 5 bases, with 12 bases spanning the gap. The germline gives CDR1 SGHNT, CDR2 YYREEE (reference sequence). This CDR3 is CASSLPRLGETQYF. The CDR3 nucleotides read TGTGCCAGCAGCTTGCCCCGACTAGGGGAGACCCAGTACTTC.

This clone was detected only a few times. This chain uses TRBV27 with TRBJ1-6, with D unclear. The germline V gene has CDR1 MNHEY and CDR2 SMNVEV (reference sequence). The V end lost 4 bases, the J end lost 6 bases, and 13 bases lay between the germline ends. The CDR3 consists of 15 residues. The CDR3 region has the DNA TGTGCCAGCAGTTCCTCGACAAGGGCTAATTCACCCCTCCACTTT. It specifies CASSSSTRANSPLHF.